The present TCR beta chain was sequenced within a study of post-analysis software for immune sequencing data. Study-wide findings and caveats: About 5 TRBV segments appeared more often in patients than in controls, and TRBV5-6, TRBV5-1 and TRBV20-1 were among these.

This clonotype was seen repeatedly, ten times or more. Antigen: not known. Germline loops: CDR1 DFQATT, CDR2 SNEGSKA (reference sequence). CDR3 size: 16 residues. The V gene lost 0 bases and the J gene lost 5 bases, with 19 bases spanning the gap. Researchers reported that TCR beta cDNA libraries carried unique molecular identifiers. TCRdb passed the PCR reads through MiXCR, listing each CDR3 protein once. The sample has around 200,000 distinct CDR3 sequences, 25% to 35% seen once. The rearrangement uses TRBV20-1 and TRBJ1-2; possible D gene TRBD1, 6 bases. Specimen: blood. The source of this sequence is a girl younger than 18 with multiple sclerosis. The CDR3 is CSARDWGRGLQYGYTF. The DNA of the CDR3 is TGCAGTGCTAGAGATTGGGGGAGGGGGTTACAATATGGCTACACCTTC.